A selection of T cell receptor beta chains follows, all from one sample in a study of blood T cell repertoires in COVID-19. Clones were sequenced by immunoSEQ multiplex PCR, and TCRdb holds only the in-frame ones, with some missing. The sample yields around 63,000 clones, roughly 84% seen once. Input material: peripheral blood. The receptors were sampled from a man between 60 and 75 years old with COVID-19, enrolled during active disease. The CDR3 runs from the conserved cysteine through the conserved F or W. D genes are given only for firm matches. Size tells how often a clone was seen (once, few, many) or the class of an expanded clone, and some rows leave it out.

D gene: TRBD1
V gene: TRBV7-2
clone size: .
J gene: TRBJ1-5
CDR3 protein: CASSVTGGSNQPQHF
CDR3 DNA: TGTGCCAGCAGCGTAACAGGGGGGAGCAATCAGCCCCAGCATTTT

D gene: .
V gene: TRBV30
clone size: .
J gene: TRBJ2-1
CDR3 protein: CASGESYNEQFF
CDR3 DNA: TGTGCCTCAGGGGAGTCCTACAATGAGCAGTTCTTC

D gene: TRBD1
V gene: TRBV12-3/TRBV12-4
clone size: .
J gene: TRBJ1-2
CDR3 protein: CASRRGGNYGYTF
CDR3 DNA: TGTGCCAGCAGGAGAGGGGGCAACTATGGCTACACCTTC

D gene: .
V gene: TRBV6-1
clone size: .
J gene: TRBJ2-3
CDR3 protein: CASSEAADSTDTQYF
CDR3 DNA: TGTGCCAGCAGTGAAGCGGCAGATAGCACAGATACGCAGTATTTT

D gene: .
V gene: TRBV4-1
clone size: .
J gene: TRBJ1-1
CDR3 protein: CASNWGPPGLIAFF
CDR3 DNA: TGCGCCAGCAACTGGGGGCCGCCTGGGTTAATTGCTTTCTTT

D gene: TRBD2
V gene: TRBV20-1
clone size: .
J gene: TRBJ2-7
CDR3 protein: CSVRTSYEQYF
CDR3 DNA: TGCAGTGTTCGGACTAGCTACGAGCAGTACTTC

D gene: .
V gene: TRBV5-1
clone size: .
J gene: TRBJ1-6
CDR3 protein: CASSQRTDNSPLHF
CDR3 DNA: TGCGCCAGCAGCCAGCGGACTGATAATTCACCCCTCCACTTT

D gene: TRBD1
V gene: TRBV28
clone size: .
J gene: TRBJ1-5
CDR3 protein: CASSPTGEGNQPQHF
CDR3 DNA: TGTGCCAGCAGTCCGACAGGGGAAGGCAATCAGCCCCAGCATTTT

D gene: .
V gene: TRBV18
clone size: .
J gene: TRBJ2-5
CDR3 protein: CASSPPSMGGETQYF
CDR3 DNA: TGTGCCAGCTCACCCCCCTCAATGGGAGGTGAGACCCAGTACTTC

D gene: TRBD2
V gene: TRBV6-5
clone size: .
J gene: TRBJ2-1
CDR3 protein: CASILTSVYNEQFF
CDR3 DNA: TGTGCCAGCATCCTGACTAGCGTGTACAATGAGCAGTTCTTC

D gene: TRBD2
V gene: TRBV7-9
clone size: once
J gene: TRBJ2-5
CDR3 protein: CASSRTSGGEETQYF
CDR3 DNA: TGTGCCAGCAGCCGGACTAGCGGGGGGGAAGAGACCCAGTACTTC

D gene: .
V gene: TRBV6-1
clone size: .
J gene: TRBJ1-6
CDR3 protein: CASSELRPPGGNSPLHF
CDR3 DNA: TGTGCCAGCAGTGAATTGCGGCCCCCGGGGGGTAATTCACCCCTCCACTTT

D gene: TRBD1
V gene: TRBV5-1
clone size: .
J gene: TRBJ2-1
CDR3 protein: CASSSEDRINEQFF
CDR3 DNA: TGCGCCAGCAGTTCAGAGGACAGGATCAATGAGCAGTTCTTC

D gene: TRBD1
V gene: TRBV5-6
clone size: few
J gene: TRBJ1-2
CDR3 protein: CASRYGTAYGYTF
CDR3 DNA: TGTGCCAGCAGGTACGGGACAGCCTATGGCTACACCTTC

D gene: .
V gene: TRBV5-6
clone size: .
J gene: TRBJ1-2
CDR3 protein: CASSSGSTGYTF
CDR3 DNA: TGTGCCAGCAGCTCCGGGAGCACCGGCTACACCTTC

D gene: TRBD1
V gene: TRBV18
clone size: few
J gene: TRBJ1-4
CDR3 protein: CASSPPPGQNEKLFF
CDR3 DNA: TGTGCCAGCTCACCCCCACCGGGACAGAATGAAAAACTGTTTTTT

D gene: TRBD2
V gene: TRBV5-6
clone size: few
J gene: TRBJ2-5
CDR3 protein: CASSSRGGRETQYF
CDR3 DNA: TGTGCCAGCAGCTCGCGGGGGGGCAGAGAGACCCAGTACTTC

D gene: .
V gene: TRBV18
clone size: .
J gene: TRBJ2-7
CDR3 protein: CASSPQTKGREQYF
CDR3 DNA: TGTGCCAGCTCACCCCAAACTAAGGGGCGGGAGCAGTACTTC

D gene: .
V gene: TRBV24-1
clone size: .
J gene: TRBJ2-3
CDR3 protein: CATSDFPSPYTDTQYF
CDR3 DNA: TGTGCCACCAGTGATTTCCCTAGCCCGTACACAGATACGCAGTATTTT

D gene: .
V gene: TRBV11-2
clone size: .
J gene: TRBJ1-1
CDR3 protein: CASTGYTEAFF
CDR3 DNA: TGTGCCAGTACAGGGTACACTGAAGCTTTCTTT

D gene: .
V gene: TRBV15
clone size: .
J gene: TRBJ2-5
CDR3 protein: CATSRDTTTQETQYF
CDR3 DNA: TGTGCCACCAGCAGAGATACTACTACACAAGAGACCCAGTACTTC

D gene: .
V gene: TRBV30
clone size: .
J gene: TRBJ1-6
CDR3 protein: CAWSVQWQGNSPLHF
CDR3 DNA: TGTGCCTGGAGTGTACAGTGGCAGGGGAATTCACCCCTCCACTTT

D gene: TRBD1
V gene: TRBV5-1
clone size: .
J gene: TRBJ1-4
CDR3 protein: CASSLQGSRNEKLFF
CDR3 DNA: TGCGCCAGCAGCCTACAGGGGAGTAGGAATGAAAAACTGTTTTTT

D gene: .
V gene: TRBV5-4
clone size: .
J gene: TRBJ2-3
CDR3 protein: CASSLALAGADTQYF
CDR3 DNA: TGTGCCAGCAGCTTGGCTCTAGCAGGGGCAGATACGCAGTATTTT

D gene: .
V gene: TRBV6-2/TRBV6-3
clone size: .
J gene: TRBJ1-4
CDR3 protein: CASSWGQSPATNEKLFF
CDR3 DNA: TGTGCCAGCAGTTGGGGGCAGAGTCCTGCAACTAATGAAAAACTGTTTTTT

D gene: TRBD1
V gene: TRBV2
clone size: .
J gene: TRBJ1-3
CDR3 protein: CASSGTGVPGNTIYF
CDR3 DNA: TGTGCCAGCAGTGGGACAGGGGTACCTGGAAACACCATATATTTT

D gene: .
V gene: TRBV27
clone size: .
J gene: TRBJ1-1
CDR3 protein: CARRTYYNTEAFF
CDR3 DNA: TGTGCCAGACGGACATATTATAACACTGAAGCTTTCTTT

D gene: TRBD2
V gene: TRBV7-7
clone size: .
J gene: TRBJ2-1
CDR3 protein: CASSEGTSIGYEQFF
CDR3 DNA: TGTGCCAGCAGCGAGGGGACTAGCATCGGATATGAGCAGTTCTTC

D gene: .
V gene: TRBV3-1/TRBV3-2
clone size: .
J gene: TRBJ2-7
CDR3 protein: CASSQVGAYEQYF
CDR3 DNA: TGTGCCAGCAGCCAAGTAGGGGCATACGAGCAGTACTTC

D gene: .
V gene: TRBV2
clone size: .
J gene: TRBJ2-1
CDR3 protein: CASGGLLSEQFF
CDR3 DNA: TGTGCCAGCGGTGGACTTCTTAGTGAGCAGTTCTTC

D gene: TRBD2
V gene: TRBV6-5
clone size: few
J gene: TRBJ2-1
CDR3 protein: CASSNVAGPYNEQFF
CDR3 DNA: TGTGCCAGCAGTAATGTAGCGGGACCCTACAATGAGCAGTTCTTC

D gene: TRBD2
V gene: TRBV7-2
clone size: .
J gene: TRBJ2-5
CDR3 protein: CASSSGRTGLAGLETQYF
CDR3 DNA: TGTGCCAGCAGCTCAGGCAGGACTGGACTAGCAGGGTTAGAGACCCAGTACTTC

D gene: TRBD2
V gene: TRBV2
clone size: few
J gene: TRBJ2-7
CDR3 protein: CASSELAAPRYEQYF
CDR3 DNA: TGTGCCAGCAGTGAGCTAGCGGCACCGAGGTACGAGCAGTACTTC

D gene: TRBD2
V gene: TRBV30
clone size: once
J gene: TRBJ2-1
CDR3 protein: CAWSVLAGVSYNEQFF
CDR3 DNA: TGTGCCTGGAGTGTACTTGCGGGAGTGTCCTACAATGAGCAGTTCTTC

D gene: TRBD2
V gene: TRBV5-6
clone size: once
J gene: TRBJ2-1
CDR3 protein: CASSLALSGNSYNEQFF
CDR3 DNA: TGTGCCAGCAGCTTGGCCTTGAGCGGGAACTCCTACAATGAGCAGTTCTTC

D gene: .
V gene: TRBV9
clone size: .
J gene: TRBJ2-2
CDR3 protein: CASSVGQAGNTGELFF
CDR3 DNA: TGTGCCAGCAGCGTAGGACAGGCAGGAAACACCGGGGAGCTGTTTTTT

D gene: .
V gene: TRBV28
clone size: .
J gene: TRBJ2-7
CDR3 protein: CASLKRKTSYEQYF
CDR3 DNA: TGTGCCAGCCTCAAGCGGAAAACCAGCTACGAGCAGTACTTC

D gene: .
V gene: TRBV7-3
clone size: .
J gene: TRBJ2-5
CDR3 protein: CASSLRQQETQYF
CDR3 DNA: TGTGCCAGCAGCTTAAGACAGCAAGAGACCCAGTACTTC

D gene: .
V gene: TRBV28
clone size: .
J gene: TRBJ1-1
CDR3 protein: CASTYRVNTEAFF
CDR3 DNA: TGTGCCAGCACATACAGGGTCAACACTGAAGCTTTCTTT

D gene: TRBD1
V gene: TRBV9
clone size: few
J gene: TRBJ2-7
CDR3 protein: CASILQGTGRPKPYEQYF
CDR3 DNA: TGTGCCAGCATCCTGCAAGGGACAGGCCGTCCTAAACCCTACGAGCAGTACTTC

D gene: TRBD1
V gene: TRBV5-4
clone size: .
J gene: TRBJ2-5
CDR3 protein: CASSPQQGALGETQYF
CDR3 DNA: TGTGCCAGCAGCCCCCAACAGGGGGCTTTGGGAGAGACCCAGTACTTC

D gene: .
V gene: TRBV4-1
clone size: .
J gene: TRBJ2-2
CDR3 protein: CASSRGGNTGELFF
CDR3 DNA: TGCGCCAGCAGCCGAGGGGGGAACACCGGGGAGCTGTTTTTT

D gene: .
V gene: TRBV24-1
clone size: .
J gene: TRBJ1-4
CDR3 protein: CATSDPTGSNEKLFF
CDR3 DNA: TGTGCCACCAGTGATCCCACAGGGAGTAATGAAAAACTGTTTTTT

D gene: .
V gene: TRBV29-1
clone size: .
J gene: TRBJ1-2
CDR3 protein: CSVQTGSPNYGYTF
CDR3 DNA: TGCAGCGTTCAAACAGGGAGTCCTAACTATGGCTACACCTTC

D gene: .
V gene: TRBV2
clone size: .
J gene: TRBJ1-6
CDR3 protein: CASSEDRDSPLHF
CDR3 DNA: TGTGCCAGCAGTGAAGACAGGGACTCACCCCTCCACTTT

D gene: .
V gene: TRBV2
clone size: .
J gene: TRBJ2-3
CDR3 protein: CASSLGLPGGNTQYF
CDR3 DNA: TGTGCCAGCAGTTTGGGACTCCCGGGTGGAAATACGCAGTATTTT

D gene: TRBD1
V gene: TRBV28
clone size: .
J gene: TRBJ2-5
CDR3 protein: CASSLSGTGNQETQYF
CDR3 DNA: TGTGCCAGCAGCCTCTCCGGGACAGGGAACCAAGAGACCCAGTACTTC

D gene: TRBD1
V gene: TRBV28
clone size: .
J gene: TRBJ2-6
CDR3 protein: CASSLEALFRQGASGANVLTF
CDR3 DNA: TGTGCCAGCAGTTTAGAAGCTTTGTTTAGACAGGGGGCATCTGGGGCCAACGTCCTGACTTTC

D gene: .
V gene: TRBV29-1
clone size: .
J gene: TRBJ2-5
CDR3 protein: CSVVQFSETQYF
CDR3 DNA: TGCAGCGTTGTACAGTTTTCAGAGACCCAGTACTTC

D gene: TRBD1
V gene: TRBV4-1
clone size: .
J gene: TRBJ2-7
CDR3 protein: CASSHPGQGSNEQYF
CDR3 DNA: TGCGCCAGCAGCCATCCGGGACAGGGAAGTAACGAGCAGTACTTC

D gene: .
V gene: TRBV7-9
clone size: .
J gene: TRBJ1-1
CDR3 protein: CASSLASAGVGTEAFF
CDR3 DNA: TGTGCCAGCAGCTTAGCGTCGGCGGGGGTAGGGACTGAAGCTTTCTTT

D gene: .
V gene: TRBV30
clone size: .
J gene: TRBJ2-7
CDR3 protein: CAWSRGGASPSYEQYF
CDR3 DNA: TGTGCCTGGAGTCGCGGAGGTGCATCACCCTCCTACGAGCAGTACTTC

D gene: .
V gene: TRBV6-5
clone size: .
J gene: TRBJ2-2
CDR3 protein: CASSSWGLTGELFF
CDR3 DNA: TGTGCCAGCAGTTCTTGGGGGCTGACCGGGGAGCTGTTTTTT

D gene: TRBD1
V gene: TRBV27
clone size: .
J gene: TRBJ1-2
CDR3 protein: CASSLSGTGFRYTF
CDR3 DNA: TGTGCCAGCAGTTTGTCTGGGACAGGGTTTCGCTACACCTTC